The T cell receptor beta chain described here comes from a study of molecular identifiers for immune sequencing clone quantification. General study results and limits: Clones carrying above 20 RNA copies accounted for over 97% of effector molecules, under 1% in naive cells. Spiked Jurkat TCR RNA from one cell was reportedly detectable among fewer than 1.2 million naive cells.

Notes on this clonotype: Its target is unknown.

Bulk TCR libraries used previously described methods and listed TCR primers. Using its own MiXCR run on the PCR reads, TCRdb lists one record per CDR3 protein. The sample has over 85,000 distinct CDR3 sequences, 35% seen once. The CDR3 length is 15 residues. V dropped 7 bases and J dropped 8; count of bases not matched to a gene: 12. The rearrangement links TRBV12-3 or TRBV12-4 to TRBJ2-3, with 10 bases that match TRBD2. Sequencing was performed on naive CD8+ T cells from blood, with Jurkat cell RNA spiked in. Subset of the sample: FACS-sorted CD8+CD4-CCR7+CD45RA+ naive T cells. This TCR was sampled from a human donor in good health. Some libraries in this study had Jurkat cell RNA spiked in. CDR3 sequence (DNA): TGTGCCAGCACCGGGGGCCTAGCGGGAGTCGGTACGCAGTATTTT. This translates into CASTGGLAGVGTQYF.